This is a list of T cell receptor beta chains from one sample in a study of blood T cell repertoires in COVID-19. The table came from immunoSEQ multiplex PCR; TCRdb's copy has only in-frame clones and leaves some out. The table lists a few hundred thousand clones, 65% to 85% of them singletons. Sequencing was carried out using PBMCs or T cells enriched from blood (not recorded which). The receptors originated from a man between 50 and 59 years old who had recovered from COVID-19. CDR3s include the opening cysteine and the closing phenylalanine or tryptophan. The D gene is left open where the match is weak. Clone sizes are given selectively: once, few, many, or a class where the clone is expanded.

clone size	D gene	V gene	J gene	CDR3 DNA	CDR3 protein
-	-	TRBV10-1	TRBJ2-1	TGCGCCAGCAGTGGGAGCGGGCCCCCGGGGAATGAGCAGTTCTTC	CASSGSGPPGNEQFF
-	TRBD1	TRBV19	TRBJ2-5	TGTGCCAGTAGCCTACCCAGGGGGCCCGACAATTCCCAGTACTTC	CASSLPRGPDNSQYF
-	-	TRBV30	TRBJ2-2	TGTGCCTGGAGTGCGGGGTATACCGGGGAGCTGTTTTTT	CAWSAGYTGELFF
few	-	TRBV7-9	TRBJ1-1	TGTGCCAGCAGCTTAAGTAGTCTAGGCACTGAAGCTTTCTTT	CASSLSSLGTEAFF
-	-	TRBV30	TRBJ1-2	TGTGCCTGGAGTGTGGGAGGTGATGGCTACACCTTC	CAWSVGGDGYTF
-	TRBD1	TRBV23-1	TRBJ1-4	TGCGCCACCGACAGGGGTCGGGAAAAACTGTTTTTT	CATDRGREKLFF
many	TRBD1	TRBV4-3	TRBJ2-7	TGCGCCAGCAGCTTCGGAGGGACAGGGGAATCCTACGAGCAGTACTTC	CASSFGGTGESYEQYF
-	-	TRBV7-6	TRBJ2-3	TGTGCCAGCAGCTTATTCCTGGGGCAGGGCACTAGCACAGATACGCAGTATTTT	CASSLFLGQGTSTDTQYF
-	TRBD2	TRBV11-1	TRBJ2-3	TGTGCCAGCGGTTCCGGGACTAGCGTAGATACGCAGTATTTT	CASGSGTSVDTQYF
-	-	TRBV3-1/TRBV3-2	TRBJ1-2	TGTGCCACCAAGACAGTAAACTATGGCTACACCTTC	CATKTVNYGYTF
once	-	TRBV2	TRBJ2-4	TGTGCCAGCAGTGTCGCCCGGGACATTCAGTACTTC	CASSVARDIQYF
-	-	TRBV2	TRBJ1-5	TGTGCCAGCAGTGAAACAGGGTGGCATCAGCCCCAGCATTTT	CASSETGWHQPQHF
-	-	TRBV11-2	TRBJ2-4	TGTGCCAGCAGCTTCGGGGGAATGGCCAAAAACATTCAGTACTTC	CASSFGGMAKNIQYF
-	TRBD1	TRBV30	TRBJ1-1	TGTGCCTGGATCTTAGTAGGCAGGGGGTTGAACACTGAAGCTTTCTTT	CAWILVGRGLNTEAFF
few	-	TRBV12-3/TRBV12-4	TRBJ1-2	TGTGCCAGCAGTCATCGGGATGGCTATGGCTACACCTTC	CASSHRDGYGYTF
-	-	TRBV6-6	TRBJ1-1	TGTGCCAGCAGTTACGAGGGGAACACTGAAGCTTTCTTT	CASSYEGNTEAFF
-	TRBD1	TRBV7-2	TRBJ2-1	TGTGCCAGCAGCCCCCACCCGGGACAGGGAGACAATGAGCAGTTCTTC	CASSPHPGQGDNEQFF
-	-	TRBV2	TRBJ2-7	TGTGCCAGCAGTGAACGGCGTCGGGAGTTGGCCGAGCAGTACTTC	CASSERRRELAEQYF
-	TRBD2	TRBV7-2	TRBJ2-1	TGTGCCAGCAGCTATAGCGGGGGGCTCCCAGATGAGCAGTTCTTC	CASSYSGGLPDEQFF
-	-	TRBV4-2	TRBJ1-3	TGTGCCAGCAGCCAAGATGCCGGTGCTGGAAACACCATATATTTT	CASSQDAGAGNTIYF
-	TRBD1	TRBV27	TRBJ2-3	TGTGCCAGCAGGGACAGGGGTACAGATACGCAGTATTTT	CASRDRGTDTQYF
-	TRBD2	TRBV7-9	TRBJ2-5	TGTGCCAGCAGCTGGACTAGCGGGAGGACGGAGACCCAGTACTTC	CASSWTSGRTETQYF
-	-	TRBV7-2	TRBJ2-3	TGTGCCAGCAGCTTAGAGGGGTCCACAGATACGCAGTATTTT	CASSLEGSTDTQYF
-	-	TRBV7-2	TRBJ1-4	TGTGCCAGCAGCTTACAGGGGCTCAATGAAAAACTGTTTTTT	CASSLQGLNEKLFF
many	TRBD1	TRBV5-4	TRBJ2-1	TGTGCCAAGTCAAGGGACAGGGGGCTAATTGAGCAGTTCTTC	CAKSRDRGLIEQFF
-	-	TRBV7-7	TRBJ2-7	TGTGCTAGCAGCTTAGGCGCCGGGACACAGTACGAGCAGTACTTC	CASSLGAGTQYEQYF
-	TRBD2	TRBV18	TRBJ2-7	TGTGCCAGCTCACCACGCGGGGGAGGCGAGCAGTACTTC	CASSPRGGGEQYF
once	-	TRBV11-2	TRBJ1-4	TGTGCCAGCAGCTTAGAGTTGGGAGCGAATGAAAAACTGTTTTTT	CASSLELGANEKLFF
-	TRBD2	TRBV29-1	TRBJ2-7	TGCAGCGTGTGGACTAGCGGCACCTACGAGCAGTACTTC	CSVWTSGTYEQYF
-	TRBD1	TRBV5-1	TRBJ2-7	TGCGCCAGCAGCCCACTAACCGGGACAGGGTATGAGCAGTACTTC	CASSPLTGTGYEQYF
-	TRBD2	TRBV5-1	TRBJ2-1	TGCGCCAGCTCCGGGACTACCAAGTACAATGAGCAGTTCTTC	CASSGTTKYNEQFF
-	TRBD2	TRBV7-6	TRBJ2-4	TGTGCCAGCAGCCGCCGGGGGGGAAACATTCAGTACTTC	CASSRRGGNIQYF
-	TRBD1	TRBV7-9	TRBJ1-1	TGTGCCAGCACCATATGGACAGGATTAACGAACACTGAAGCTTTCTTT	CASTIWTGLTNTEAFF
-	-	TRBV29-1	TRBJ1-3	TGCAGCGTTGTTCGGGAATCTGGAAACACCATATATTTT	CSVVRESGNTIYF
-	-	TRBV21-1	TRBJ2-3	TGTGCCAGCAGCAACGGGAACCCTAGCGGGAGTCGGAACAGGATAGATACGCAGTATTTT	CASSNGNPSGSRNRIDTQYF
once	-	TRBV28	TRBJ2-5	TGTGCCAGCCAAGCCGGGACCCAGTACTTC	CASQAGTQYF
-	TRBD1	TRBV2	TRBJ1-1	TGTGCCGGGTCGGGACAGGGCATGAACACTGAAGCTTTCTTT	CAGSGQGMNTEAFF
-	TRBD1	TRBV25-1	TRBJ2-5	TGTGCCAGCACCGAACTCCAGAGGGGGCCGTTAAGCCAAGAGACCCAGTACTTC	CASTELQRGPLSQETQYF
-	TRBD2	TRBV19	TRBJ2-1	TGTGCCAGTAGTATTTACGGGACTAAGGGGAATGAGCAGTTCTTC	CASSIYGTKGNEQFF
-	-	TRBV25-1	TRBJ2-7	TGTGCCACCTCAGGGGGGTCCTCCTACGAGCAGTACTTC	CATSGGSSYEQYF
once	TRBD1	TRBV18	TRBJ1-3	TGTGCCAGCTCACCAAGGGGACAGGGCTCTGGAAACACCATATATTTT	CASSPRGQGSGNTIYF
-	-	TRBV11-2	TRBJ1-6	TGTGCCAGCAGCTCCCTTAATTCACCCCTCCACTTT	CASSSLNSPLHF
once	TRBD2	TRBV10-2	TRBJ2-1	TGCGCCAGCAGTGGGGAACTAGCGGGAGGGCCGGGGAACAATGAGCAGTTCTTC	CASSGELAGGPGNNEQFF
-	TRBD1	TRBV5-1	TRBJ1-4	TGCGCCAGCAGCCCGGAACAGGGGAGGTCTAATGAAAAACTGTTTTTT	CASSPEQGRSNEKLFF
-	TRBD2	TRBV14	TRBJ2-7	TGTGCCAGCAGCCAAGATCCCGGGAGGGGCATGTACTTC	CASSQDPGRGMYF
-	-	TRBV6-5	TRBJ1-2	TGTGCCAGCAGTTACCGCACCCGGGACTATGGCTACACCTTC	CASSYRTRDYGYTF
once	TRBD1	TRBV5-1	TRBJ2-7	TGCGCCAGCAGCATCATCAGACAGGGGGCTGGCGAGCAGTACTTC	CASSIIRQGAGEQYF